These T cell receptor beta chains were read from a single sample in a study of T-cell memory formation after mild COVID-19. TCRdb reanalysed the 5' RACE reads using MiXCR and keeps one entry per CDR3 protein. Of fewer than 650,000 distinct CDR3 sequences in the sample, around 16% were seen once. The sample was PBMCs or a T cell subset sorted from them (not recorded which). The receptors were sampled from an adult woman who had mild COVID-19 (a few samples of this study predate the infection). Cell type and time point are not known. CDR3s include the opening cysteine and the closing phenylalanine or tryptophan. The D gene is left open where the match is weak. A row's size may be missing; if present it is once, few, many or a size class.

CDR3 DNA,CDR3 protein,V gene,clone size,J gene,D gene,CDR3 length
TGTGCCAGCAGCCCAGGGCTGGACAAGAGCACAGATACGCAGTATTTT,CASSPGLDKSTDTQYF,TRBV12-3/TRBV12-4,few,TRBJ2-3,.,16
TGTGCCAGCAGCCAAGATTTGGCGGCAGGGAGGGTGAGTGGGCAGTTCTTC,CASSQDLAAGRVSGQFF,TRBV14,few,TRBJ2-1,TRBD2,17
TGTGCCACCAGTGAGGGACGGGGCACAGATACGCAGTATTTT,CATSEGRGTDTQYF,TRBV24-1,few,TRBJ2-3,.,14
TGTGCCAGCAGCTTACACGTGAAGCAGTTCTTC,CASSLHVKQFF,TRBV13,.,TRBJ2-1,.,11
TGTGCCAGCGCGGGTGGTGGCAATCAGCCCCAGCATTTT,CASAGGGNQPQHF,TRBV7-9,few,TRBJ1-5,.,13
TGTGCCAGCAGCTTAACCGGAGCGCTTCCCAAAAACATTCAGTACTTC,CASSLTGALPKNIQYF,TRBV7-3,few,TRBJ2-4,.,16
TGTGCCAGCAGCCAACCTGGGACTAGCGGGGGGGCAAATGAGCAGTTCTTC,CASSQPGTSGGANEQFF,TRBV14,few,TRBJ2-1,TRBD2,17
TGTGCCAGCAGTGAAGCACGGGCGGGTACGCAGTATTTT,CASSEARAGTQYF,TRBV2,.,TRBJ2-3,.,13
TGTGCCAGCAGCTCCTCCCCCGGGACAGTTTACGAGCAGTACTTC,CASSSSPGTVYEQYF,TRBV7-2,.,TRBJ2-7,TRBD1,15
TGCGCCAGCAGCCAAGATCTACTAGCGCCAGGCTACGAGCAGTACTTC,CASSQDLLAPGYEQYF,TRBV4-3,few,TRBJ2-7,TRBD2,16
TGTGCCAGCAGCTATGGAACAGGGGGACTTTATAGCAATCAGCCCCAGCATTTT,CASSYGTGGLYSNQPQHF,TRBV7-2,.,TRBJ1-5,TRBD1,18
TGTGCCAGCAGCCAGGGACACCGACTCCGCTATGGCTACACCTTC,CASSQGHRLRYGYTF,TRBV5-5,.,TRBJ1-2,.,15
TGTGCCACCAGTGATGTAACTAGCGGGGACGAAGAGACCCAGTACTTC,CATSDVTSGDEETQYF,TRBV24-1,once,TRBJ2-5,TRBD2,16
TGCGCCAGCAGCTTGGAGCAATTAGCCGACCCCTACAATGAGCAGTTCTTC,CASSLEQLADPYNEQFF,TRBV5-1,.,TRBJ2-1,.,17
TGTGCCAGCAGAAGACAGGTTCCTTCCTACGAGCAGTACTTC,CASRRQVPSYEQYF,TRBV27,.,TRBJ2-7,.,14
TGTGCCAGCAGTTACCGAACAGGGGGGACCACTGAAGCTTTCTTT,CASSYRTGGTTEAFF,TRBV6-5,.,TRBJ1-1,TRBD1,15
TGTGCCAGCAGCCAAACCATATACTCTGGAAACACCATATATTTT,CASSQTIYSGNTIYF,TRBV7-8,.,TRBJ1-3,.,15